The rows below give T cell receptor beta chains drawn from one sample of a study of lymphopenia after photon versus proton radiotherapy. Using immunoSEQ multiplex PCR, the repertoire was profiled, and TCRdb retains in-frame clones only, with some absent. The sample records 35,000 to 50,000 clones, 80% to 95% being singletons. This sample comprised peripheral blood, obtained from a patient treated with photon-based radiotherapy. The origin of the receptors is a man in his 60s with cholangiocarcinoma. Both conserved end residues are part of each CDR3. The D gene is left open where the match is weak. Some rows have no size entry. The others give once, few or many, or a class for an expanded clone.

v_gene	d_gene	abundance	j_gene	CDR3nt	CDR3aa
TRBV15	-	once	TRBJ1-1	TGTGCCACCAGCAGAGAGGGCGGGGTGAGGAACACTGAAGCTTTCTTT	CATSREGGVRNTEAFF
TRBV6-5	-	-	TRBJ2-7	TGTGCCAGCAGGGGAGTCCCCTACGAGCAGTACTTC	CASRGVPYEQYF
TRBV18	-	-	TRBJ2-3	TGTGCCAGCTCACCAGAATATACAGATACGCAGTATTTT	CASSPEYTDTQYF
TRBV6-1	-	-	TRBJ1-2	TGTGCCAGCTCAAGGGACGGTTTTGGCTACACCTTC	CASSRDGFGYTF
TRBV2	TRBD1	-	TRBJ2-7	TGTGCCAGCAGAGGGACAGGGATCTACGAGCAGTACTTC	CASRGTGIYEQYF
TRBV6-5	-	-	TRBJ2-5	TGTGCCAGCAGTCCCGGGGTTATCCAAGAGACCCAGTACTTC	CASSPGVIQETQYF
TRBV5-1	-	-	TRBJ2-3	TGCGCCAGCAGCTCCGGACGGGCACCAGTGACAGATACGCAGTATTTT	CASSSGRAPVTDTQYF
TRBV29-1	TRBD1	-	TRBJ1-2	TGCAGCGTTGATAAGACAGGGGTTTATGGCTACACCTTC	CSVDKTGVYGYTF
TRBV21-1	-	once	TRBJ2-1	TGTGCCAGCAGCAAAAAGGAGCGACCCTCCTACAATGAGCAGTTCTTC	CASSKKERPSYNEQFF
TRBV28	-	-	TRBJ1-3	TGTGCCAGCAGTTCGGGGCCTTTCTCTGGAAACACCATATATTTT	CASSSGPFSGNTIYF
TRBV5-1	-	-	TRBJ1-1	TGCGCCAGCAGCGTGACAGCGAACACTGAAGCTTTCTTT	CASSVTANTEAFF
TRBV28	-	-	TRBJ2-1	TGTGCCAGCAGTTTATTGCGGGGAGGTTTCCAGTTCTTC	CASSLLRGGFQFF
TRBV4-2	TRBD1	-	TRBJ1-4	TGTGCCAGCAGCCAAGACAGGGGGCTTACTAATGAAAAACTGTTTTTT	CASSQDRGLTNEKLFF
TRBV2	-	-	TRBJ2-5	TGTGCCACCTCCGGACTCGCGGTGGAGACCCAGTACTTC	CATSGLAVETQYF
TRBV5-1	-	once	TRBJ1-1	TGCGCCAGCAGCTTGCGGGGGGCGCTGATGGACACTGAAGCTTTCTTT	CASSLRGALMDTEAFF
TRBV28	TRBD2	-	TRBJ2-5	TGTGCCAGCAGTCCATCAACCCCCGGGGGGTTGGAGACCCAGTACTTC	CASSPSTPGGLETQYF
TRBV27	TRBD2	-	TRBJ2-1	TGTGCCAGCAGTTTGGGCCGCGGGAGAGATGAGCAGTTCTTC	CASSLGRGRDEQFF
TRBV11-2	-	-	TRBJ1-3	TGTGCCAGCAGCACCGGGTTTCGTTCTGGAAACACCATATATTTT	CASSTGFRSGNTIYF
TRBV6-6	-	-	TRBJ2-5	TGTGCCAGCAGTTACTCGGGCGGAGAGACCCAGTACTTC	CASSYSGGETQYF
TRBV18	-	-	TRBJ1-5	TGTGCCAGCTCACCAAGCAATCAGCCCCAGCATTTT	CASSPSNQPQHF
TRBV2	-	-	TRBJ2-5	TGTGCCAGCAAGCAGAGGTTCCTATGGACCCAGTACTTC	CASKQRFLWTQYF
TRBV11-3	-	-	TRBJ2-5	TGTGCCAGCAGCTCTCCCTTTTACGGGGGCCACGAGACCCAGTACTTC	CASSSPFYGGHETQYF
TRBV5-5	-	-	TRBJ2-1	TGTGCCAGCAAACTAGTTGGCAATGAGCAGTTCTTC	CASKLVGNEQFF
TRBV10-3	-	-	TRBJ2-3	TGTGCCATCAGTGTAAATCCAGTGGGAGATACGCAGTATTTT	CAISVNPVGDTQYF
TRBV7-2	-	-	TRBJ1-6	TGTGCCAGCAGCTTTTCCAGGGATGCTTCACCCCTCCACTTT	CASSFSRDASPLHF
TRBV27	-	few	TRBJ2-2	TGTGCCAGCAGTTTGGGCGCCTCCACCGGGGAGCTGTTTTTT	CASSLGASTGELFF
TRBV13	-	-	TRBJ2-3	TGTGCCAGCAGCTTATCAGGGACCCTGGCAATTACGCAGTATTTT	CASSLSGTLAITQYF
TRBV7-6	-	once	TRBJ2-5	TGTGCCAGCAGCTTAGCAAACGGATACCAAGAGACCCAGTACTTC	CASSLANGYQETQYF
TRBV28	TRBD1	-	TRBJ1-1	TGTGCCAGCGGCAACAGGGGGAACACTGAAGCTTTCTTT	CASGNRGNTEAFF
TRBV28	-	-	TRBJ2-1	TGTGCCAGCAGTCTCCGGGACTTCCCTGCGTCGGGCAATGAGCAGTTCTTC	CASSLRDFPASGNEQFF
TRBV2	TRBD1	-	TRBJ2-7	TGTGCCAGCAGCCTCGACAGGGATACCTACGAGCAGTACTTC	CASSLDRDTYEQYF
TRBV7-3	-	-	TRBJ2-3	TGTGCCAGCAGCCGCACTGGGTTCGGGTCAGGTGGAGATACGCAGTATTTT	CASSRTGFGSGGDTQYF
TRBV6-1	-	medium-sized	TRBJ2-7	TGTGCCTCCGAAACACAGGGTGGGATTTACGAGCAGTACTTC	CASETQGGIYEQYF
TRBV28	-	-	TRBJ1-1	TGTGCCACCCGTCGGGACTTCGGATCCTCTAACACTGAAGCTTTCTTT	CATRRDFGSSNTEAFF
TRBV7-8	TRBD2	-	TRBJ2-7	TGTGCCAGCAGCTTGAGGACTAGCGGAACCTACGAGCAGTACTTC	CASSLRTSGTYEQYF
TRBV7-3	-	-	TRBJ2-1	TGTGCCAGCAGCTTAACGAGGGCGGGCGGCGAGCAGTTCTTC	CASSLTRAGGEQFF
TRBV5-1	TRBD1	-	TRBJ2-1	TGCGCCAGCAGCGTGGACGGGACAGTGCCCTACAATGAGCAGTTCTTC	CASSVDGTVPYNEQFF
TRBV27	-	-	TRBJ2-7	TGTGCCAGCAGTTTTTATCCGGCCTACGAGCAGTACTTC	CASSFYPAYEQYF
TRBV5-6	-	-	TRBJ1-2	TGTGCCAGCAGCACTAACAGAGTCCATGGCTACACCTTC	CASSTNRVHGYTF
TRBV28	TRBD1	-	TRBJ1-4	TGTGCCAGCAGTTTATTGGTACGACAGGGACAAGGGGAAAAACTGTTTTTT	CASSLLVRQGQGEKLFF
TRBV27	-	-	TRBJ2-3	TGTGCCAGCAGGCCCTTCAGTGTGATATCAGATACGCAGTATTTT	CASRPFSVISDTQYF
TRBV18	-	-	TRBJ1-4	TGTGCCAGCTCACCGGGTCGGAATGAAAAACTGTTTTTT	CASSPGRNEKLFF
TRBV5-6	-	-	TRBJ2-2	TGTGCCAGCAGCTGGGGGGCCGGGGAGCTGTTTTTT	CASSWGAGELFF
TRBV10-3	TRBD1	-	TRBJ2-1	TGTGCCATCAGTGAGTCAAACAGGGGGCATGAGCAGTTCTTC	CAISESNRGHEQFF
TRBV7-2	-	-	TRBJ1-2	TGTGCCAGCAGCTTAGGATACAGGGCTGATAACGGCTACACCTTC	CASSLGYRADNGYTF